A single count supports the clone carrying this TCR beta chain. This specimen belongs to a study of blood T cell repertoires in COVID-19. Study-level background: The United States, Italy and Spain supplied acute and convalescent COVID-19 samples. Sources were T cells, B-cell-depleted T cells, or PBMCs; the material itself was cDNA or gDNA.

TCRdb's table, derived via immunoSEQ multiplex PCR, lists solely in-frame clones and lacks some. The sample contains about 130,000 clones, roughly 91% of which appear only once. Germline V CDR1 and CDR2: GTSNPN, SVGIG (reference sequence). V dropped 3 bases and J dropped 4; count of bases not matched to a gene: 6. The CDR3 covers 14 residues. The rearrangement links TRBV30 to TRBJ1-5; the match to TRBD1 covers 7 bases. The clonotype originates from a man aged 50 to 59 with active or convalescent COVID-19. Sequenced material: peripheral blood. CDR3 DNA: TGTGCCTGGAGCGAGAGACAGGGTAATCAGCCCCAGCATTTT. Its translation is CAWSERQGNQPQHF.